Included here is one TCR beta chain sequence, with context. There is no known antigen for this receptor. No base quality information exists; no much larger clone differs at one position. A distance of 3 bases separates the germline ends of V and J, which lose 2 bases and 4 bases respectively. From its cysteine to its phenylalanine, the CDR3 spans 12 amino acids. CDR3 DNA is the only sequence kept; it has 36 bases, read in frame from the first base. The germline V gene yields ENHRY for CDR1 and SYGVKD for CDR2. Sequenced using an Illumina NovaSeq 6000. TCRalpha and TCRbeta cDNA libraries were built by 5'RACE with constant-segment primers, adding sample barcodes and unique molecular identifiers. Trizol reagent was used to extract RNA from every sample. The libraries were amplified in two PCR steps, and the second step added a second sample barcode and Illumina TruSeq adapters. The libraries were sequenced on an Illumina NovaSeq using 2 x 150 bp paired-end reads. Per the authors' processing: Reads were demultiplexed and collapsed into UMI-guided consensus sequences with migec v1.2.7. Using mixcr v2.1.11, UMI consensuses were aligned to TRA and TRB V and J templates and then assembled into clonotypes. Expanded or contracted clonotypes were those called significant by both edgeR and NoisET, with noise models trained on biological replicates. For edgeR calls, the cutoffs were a false discovery rate-adjusted p below 0.01 and a log2 fold-change threshold of 1. As an exploratory analysis of dynamics, max-normalized trajectories of the 1000 most abundant clonotypes were examined by PCA with hierarchical clustering. Separately sequenced CD4+ and CD8+ repertoires were used to assign a CD4 or CD8 phenotype to each responding clone. The public reads were run again by TCRdb, first through fastp at Q25 and then through MiXCR, and only productive beta chains were kept. Rows with a matching CDR3 protein are joined into one entry that keeps the most common DNA and genes. For this entry, the V and J calls and clone size follow TCRdb and not the study's own pipeline. Here the sample has approximately 230,000 distinct CDR3 sequences; about 15% occur a single time. Of the sample, approximately 3.5% falls within the top ten clones.

PBMCs were isolated by Ficoll-Paque density gradient centrifugation. This entry is derived from a study of T-cell memory formation after mild COVID-19 (dated by TCRdb to the early 2020s). With regard to the full study: Most TCR sequence clusters were specific to one of the two donors. In a couple of donors, T-cell clones that expanded and contracted after mild COVID-19 were followed by sequencing TCRalpha and TCRbeta repertoires longitudinally. The cohort comprised two young, previously healthy adult volunteers, one female and one male. Summary of the overall study and its limitations: Contracting CD4+ clones were found mainly in CM and EM memory subsets, while CD8+ clones were enriched in EMRA. Some responding clones were found in pre-infection memory, which suggests that pre-existing cross-reactive memory T cells took part in the SARS-CoV-2 response. Only a couple of mild cases were covered in the study, and larger cohorts including severe cases with pre-infection samples were considered necessary. Clones that contracted from day 15 to 85 showed balanced CD4/CD8 phenotypes, whereas a second wave of clones that expanded from day 15 to 37 leaned towards CD4+. Whether the second-wave clones peaking on day 37 were SARS-CoV-2 specific was not confirmed.

Sequenced material: PBMCs or a T cell subset sorted from them (not recorded which). This clonotype was sampled from a young man who had mild COVID-19 (a few samples of this study predate the infection). The sample titles of this study are shuffled in the database, so cell type and time point are left out; the donor was told from shared clones. The chain couples TRBV10-3 to TRBJ2-1; the D gene is not confidently resolved. The CDR3 loop reads CAISEQYNEQFF. The DNA sequence is given as TGTGCCATCAGTGAGCAATACAATGAGCAGTTCTTC.